The clone carrying this TCR beta chain was recorded many times. The data originate from a study of regulatory T cells in long-lasting Graves disease. On the study more broadly: New Graves' disease cases had less than 3 months of antithyroid drugs.

According to the study, TCR beta libraries were built with iRepertoire HTBI primers and CDR3-region Arm-PCR. MiXCR, applied by TCRdb to the multiplex PCR reads, yields one record per CDR3 protein. The sample has a few hundred thousand distinct CDR3 sequences, over 15% seen once. V lost 6 bases, J lost 7 bases, and 11 bases stayed unmatched. Germline V lookup: CDR1 MDHEN, CDR2 SYDVKM. The CDR3 covers 14 residues. The time point: newly diagnosed GD, antithyroid drugs for less than 3 months. The TCR library was made from RNA that had been extracted from PBMCs in TRIzol. From each patient, around 8.7 milliliters of peripheral blood was drawn and collected into an EDTA anticoagulant tube. A further study also used this sample, focusing on T cells in Graves' hyperthyroidism and ophthalmopathy. From that report: Researchers found most expanded thyroid clonotypes above 0.001 in blood as well.

Material: peripheral blood mononuclear cells (PBMCs), obtained at new diagnosis, from a patient treated with antithyroid drugs. The genes are TRBV28 and TRBJ2-7; 8 bases line up with TRBD1. The receptor comes from a man aged 35 to 55 with Graves disease. Written as DNA, the CDR3 is TGTGCCAGCAGGGAAAGACAGGGGATGCGGGAGCAGTACTTC. It is translated as CASRERQGMREQYF. Supplemented by reference TRBV28 and TRBJ2-7, the full variable domain reads DVKVTQSSRYLVKRTGEKVFLECVQDMDHENMFWYRQDPGLGLRLIYFSYDVKMKEKGDIPEGYSVSREKKERFSLILESASTNQTSMYLCASRERQGMREQYFGPGTRLTVT.